This TCR beta chain is from a study of control samples from healthy donors and cancer patients. Using immunoSEQ multiplex PCR, the repertoire was profiled, and TCRdb retains in-frame clones only, with some absent. The profile shows 400,000 to 450,000 clones, approximately 92% of them singletons. The sample comprised PBMCs. The clonotype was recovered from a man aged 35 to 55 with head and neck cancer.

The CDR3 DNA reads TGTGCCAGTAGCCGTCCTGGACAGGCAGATGGCTACACCTTC. This sequence encodes CASSRPGQADGYTF. The J gene is TRBJ1-2, the V gene TRBV19, with TRBD1 identical over 7 bases. V lost 6 bases, J lost 6 bases, and 10 bases stayed unmatched. CDR3 size: 14 residues. The germline gives CDR1 LNHDA, CDR2 SQIVND (reference sequence).